This entry features one T cell receptor (beta chain) sequence. The data belong to a study of identical twins. TCRdb re-analysed the 5' RACE reads in MiXCR, keeping a single row per CDR3 protein. The table has roughly 480,000 distinct CDR3 sequences, more than 20% seen once; the top ten hold 2.5% to 3.5%. These same records also appear under a second study, on T cells expressing NK-cell markers.

The origin of this receptor is a woman aged 18-30 years in good health. The source material was CD4+ T cells sorted from blood.

CDR3 in DNA: TGTGCCAGCAGCCCAACGGCGGGGGATACGCAGTATTTT. Translated, it gives CASSPTAGDTQYF. The chain recombines TRBV3-1 with TRBJ2-3; weak D call: TRBD2 (6 bases). With 4 bases removed from V and 6 bases from J, the gap between germline ends came to 11 bases. This CDR3 contains 13 residues. Germline assignment: CDR1 LGHDT and CDR2 YNNKEL (reference sequence).